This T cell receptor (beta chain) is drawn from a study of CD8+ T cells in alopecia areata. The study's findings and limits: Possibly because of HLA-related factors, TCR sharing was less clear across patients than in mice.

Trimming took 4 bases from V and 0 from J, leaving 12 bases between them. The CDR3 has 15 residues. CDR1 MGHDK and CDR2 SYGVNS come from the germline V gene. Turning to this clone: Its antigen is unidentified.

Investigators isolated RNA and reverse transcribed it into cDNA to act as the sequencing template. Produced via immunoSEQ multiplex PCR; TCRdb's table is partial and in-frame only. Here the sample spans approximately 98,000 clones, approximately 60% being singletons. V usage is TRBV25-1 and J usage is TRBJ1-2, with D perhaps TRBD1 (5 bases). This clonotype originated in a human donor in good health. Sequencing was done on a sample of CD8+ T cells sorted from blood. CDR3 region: CASSGGNSANYGYTF. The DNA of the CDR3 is TGTGCCAGCAGTGGGGGGAACAGCGCTAACTATGGCTACACCTTC.